The present entry profiles one TCR beta chain with its context. This sample stems from a study of T-cell reconstitution after alpha-beta-depleted transplantation in children. Unique molecular identifiers were incorporated during preparation of the TCRbeta library. One entry per CDR3 protein, called by TCRdb with MiXCR from the PCR reads. The sample contains 800,000 to 1,000,000 distinct CDR3 sequences, around 30% of which appear only once. The ends were cut back, 0 bases at V and 5 bases at J, with 13 bases in the middle. There are 15 residues in the CDR3. Germline CDR1 reads LGHNA; CDR2 reads YNFKEQ.

This clonotype originated in a boy younger than two who had a stem cell transplant for SCID, so the T cells may come from the graft donor. The sequencing here drew on PBMCs, mostly from graft donor cells, taken 360 days after TCRalphabeta/CD19-depleted stem cell transplant. The chain couples TRBV4-2 to TRBJ1-1, with TRBD1 as a possible D gene (5 bases). Here the CDR3 DNA reads TGTGCCAGCAGCCAAGAATGGGGCCGGGGGACTGAAGCTTTCTTT. Translating gives CASSQEWGRGTEAFF.